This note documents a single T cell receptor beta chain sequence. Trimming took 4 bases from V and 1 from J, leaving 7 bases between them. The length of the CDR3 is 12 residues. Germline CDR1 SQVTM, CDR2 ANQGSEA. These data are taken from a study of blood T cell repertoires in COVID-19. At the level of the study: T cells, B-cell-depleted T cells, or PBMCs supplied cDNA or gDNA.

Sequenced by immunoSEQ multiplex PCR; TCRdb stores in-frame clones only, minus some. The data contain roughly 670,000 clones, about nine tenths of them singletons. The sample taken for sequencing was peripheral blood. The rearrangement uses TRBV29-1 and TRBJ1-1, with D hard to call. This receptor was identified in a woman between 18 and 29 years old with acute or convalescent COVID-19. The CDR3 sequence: CSVVPQNTEAFF. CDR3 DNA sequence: TGCAGCGTTGTCCCACAGAACACTGAAGCTTTCTTT.